The 29 T cell receptor beta chains below were found in one sample sequenced in a study of cytomegalovirus exposure and HLA in healthy donors. With 60 Vbeta and 13 Jbeta primers, the PCR was carried out. Only in-frame clones appear in the TCRdb table, and some are missing; sequencing was by immunoSEQ multiplex PCR. The sample holds about 230,000 clones; 77% are singletons and the top ten take 2.7%. Sequences were obtained from PBMCs. Receptors were obtained from a woman aged 60-70 years in good health and CMV-seropositive.

The chain recombines TRBV4-3 with TRBJ2-2, with TRBD1 as a possible D gene (6 bases). CDR3 length: 14 amino acids. Germline V gene lookup returns CDR1 LGHNA and CDR2 YSLEER. V lost 6 bases to trimming and J lost 5 bases, with 13 bases between them. The CDR3 DNA is TGCGCCAGCAGGGGGACACCGAGGACCGGGGAGCTGTTTTTT. This gives the protein CASRGTPRTGELFF.

This chain connects TRBV4-3 to TRBJ1-3; tentative D call: TRBD1 (5 bases). The germline V and J ends were trimmed by 1 base and 1 base, with 11 bases remaining between them. The CDR3 consists of 16 residues. The V gene's germline CDR1 is LGHNA and CDR2 YSLEER. CDR3 amino acids: CASSQAWGGSGNTIYF. CDR3 bases: TGCGCCAGCAGCCAAGCTTGGGGGGGGTCTGGAAACACCATATATTTT.

This clone occurred a few times. This chain connects TRBV9 to TRBJ2-7; weak D call: TRBD2 (5 bases). V lost 0 bases and J 1 base, leaving 11 bases between the germline ends. CDR3 length: 15 amino acids. Germline CDR1 is SGDLS and CDR2 is YYNGEE. CDR3 in DNA: TGTGCCAGCAGCGTAGGAGGGTCGGGATCCTACGAGCAGTACTTC. Amino acid sequence: CASSVGGSGSYEQYF. The whole variable domain, remainder taken from reference TRBV9 and TRBJ2-7, is DSGVTQTPKHLITATGQRVTLRCSPRSGDLSVYWYQQSLDQGLQFLIQYYNGEERAKGNILERFSAQQFPDLHSELNLSSLELGDSALYFCASSVGGSGSYEQYFGPGTRLTVT.

The J gene is TRBJ1-1, the V gene TRBV2, with D maybe TRBD1 (6 bases). This CDR3 has 13 residues. Germline V gene lookup returns CDR1 SNHLY and CDR2 FYNNEI. V lost 5 bases and J 7 bases, leaving 14 bases between the germline ends. CDR3 protein: CASSPGQHLEAFF. The CDR3 bases are TGTGCCAGCAGTCCGGGACAACACCTTGAAGCTTTCTTT.

The chain is built from TRBV19 and TRBJ1-2; 7 bases are shared with TRBD1. Germline values: CDR1 LNHDA, CDR2 SQIVND (reference sequence). The ends lost 7 bases at V and 0 bases at J; junction bases unmatched: 2. The CDR3 covers 13 residues. This CDR3 is CASIGTANYGYTF. For the CDR3, the DNA is TGTGCCAGTATCGGGACAGCTAACTATGGCTACACCTTC.

With respect to this clone: The junction departs from the called germline gene at one end, perhaps through a read error. The chain has TRBV7-2 and TRBJ2-4, with D perhaps TRBD2 (7 bases). Germline CDR1 SGHTA, CDR2 FQGNSA. The CDR3 contains 14 residues. The CDR3 sequence is CASRLGGVKNIQYF. Written as DNA, the CDR3 is TGTGCCAGCAGATTAGGGGGGGTCAAAAACATTCAGTACTTC.

This clone has just one count. This chain links TRBV7-2 with TRBJ1-1; D is undetermined. CDR1 and CDR2 (germline): SGHTA, FQGNSA. This CDR3 contains 14 residues. Between the trimmed V and J ends, which lost 1 base and 0 bases, there was a span of 6 bases. The CDR3 reads CASSLDGMNTEAFF. The CDR3 DNA follows: TGTGCCAGCAGCTTAGATGGCATGAACACTGAAGCTTTCTTT.

This rearrangement joins TRBV5-1 to TRBJ2-5; 8 bases map to TRBD1. Per germline, CDR1 SGHRS and CDR2 YFSETQ. This CDR3 spans 14 amino acids. V gave up 2 bases and J gave up 3 bases; unmatched junction bases: 3. Written as DNA, the CDR3 is TGCGCCAGCAGCTTCCAGGGGGCAGAAGAGACCCAGTACTTC. It specifies CASSFQGAEETQYF.

This clone has more than one count but fewer than ten. The V gene is TRBV6-5, the J gene TRBJ2-1, with 14 bases lining up with TRBD2. The germline gives CDR1 MNHEY, CDR2 SVGAGI. The V segment lost 4 bases and the J segment 9 bases; nucleotides outside the gene matches: 5. This CDR3 contains 15 residues. For the CDR3, the DNA is TGTGCCAGCAGTTCCGGGACTAGCGGGAGCGTTGAGCAGTTCTTC. Its translation: CASSSGTSGSVEQFF.

The chain employs TRBV15 and TRBJ1-1; D possibly corresponds to TRBD1 (5 bases). This CDR3 region has 14 residues. The V gene's germline CDR1 is LNHNV and CDR2 YYDKDF (reference sequence). Trimming removed 1 base at V and 3 bases at J, with 9 bases between. In nucleotides, the CDR3 is TGTGCCACCAGCAGAGCAGGGCGAGACACTGAAGCTTTCTTT. Translating gives CATSRAGRDTEAFF. The full variable domain, in which reference TRBV15 and TRBJ1-1 provide the parts outside the CDR3, is DAMVIQNPRYQVTQFGKPVTLSCSQTLNHNVMYWYQQKSSQAPKLLFHYYDKDFNNEADTPDNFQSRRPNTSFCFLDIRSPGLGDTAMYLCATSRAGRDTEAFFGQGTRLTVV.

This rearrangement joins TRBV7-2 to TRBJ2-1; the match to TRBD2 covers 7 bases. The CDR3 has 13 residues. Germline V gene data show CDR1 as SGHTA and CDR2 as FQGNSA. The J segment lost 15 bases and the V segment lost 6 bases, leaving 14 bases of the junction unmatched. This chain's CDR3 is CASSSGQGLVRFF. DNA of the CDR3: TGTGCCAGCAGTTCTGGACAAGGACTAGTGAGGTTCTTC.

The chain combines TRBV5-5 with TRBJ2-7; 12 bases match TRBD1. V was pared by 5 bases and J by 4 bases, with 7 bases of the junction left unmatched. Germline-derived CDR1 and CDR2 are SGHKS and YYEKEE (reference sequence). CDR3 length: 15 residues. The chain's CDR3 is CASRTGTGGMYEQYF. CDR3 nucleotide sequence: TGTGCCAGCAGAACCGGGACAGGGGGCATGTACGAGCAGTACTTC.

V is TRBV11-2 and J is TRBJ1-1; D is perhaps TRBD1 (6 bases). Germline CDR1 SGHAT, CDR2 FQNNGV. The CDR3 runs 13 residues. V shed 0 bases and J shed 11 bases, with 13 bases lying between them. The CDR3 region has the DNA TGTGCCAGCAGCTTAGATAGGGGGTATGACGCTTTCTTT. This gives the protein CASSLDRGYDAFF. The whole variable domain, remainder taken from reference TRBV11-2 and TRBJ1-1, is EAGVAQSPRYKIIEKRQSVAFWCNPISGHATLYWYQQILGQGPKLLIQFQNNGVVDDSQLPKDRFSAERLKGVDSTLKIQPAKLEDSAVYLCASSLDRGYDAFFGQGTRLTVV.

The chain links TRBV21-1 to TRBJ2-1; TRBD1, the table's D call, was not compared with the DNA. TRBV21-1 is designated a pseudogene. The CDR3 extends over 15 amino acids. As DNA, the CDR3 is TGTGCCAGCAGCAAAGGACAGGGTAATAACAATGAGCAGTTCTTC. This codes for CASSKGQGNNNEQFF.

The rearrangement links TRBV7-2 to TRBJ2-1, with TRBD2 matching over 13 bases. Germline V gene sequence: CDR1 SGHTA, CDR2 FQGNSA. The CDR3 runs 16 residues. Trimming took 4 bases from V and 2 from J; bases not matched to a gene: 2. CDR3 nucleotide sequence: TGTGCCAGCAGCTACGGACTAGCGGGGGCCTACAATGAGCAGTTCTTC. Translation: CASSYGLAGAYNEQFF. The variable domain in full, with the rest retrieved from reference TRBV7-2 and TRBJ2-1, is GAGVSQSPSNKVTEKGKDVELRCDPISGHTALYWYRQSLGQGLEFLIYFQGNSAPDKSGLPSDRFSAERTGGSVSTLTIQRTQQEDSAVYLCASSYGLAGAYNEQFFGPGTRLTVL.

This sequence joins TRBV4-2 and TRBJ2-4; D is possibly TRBD2 (5 bases). CDR1 and CDR2 from the germline V gene are LGHNA and YNFKEQ. V was trimmed by 0 bases and J by 5 bases, leaving 14 bases between them. The CDR3 loop spans 16 amino acids. The CDR3 DNA reads as TGTGCCAGCAGCCAAGAGGCCTCCGGGGAAGAAAACATTCAGTACTTC. As protein: CASSQEASGEENIQYF.

This chain links TRBV15 with TRBJ2-5; D perhaps matches TRBD1 (5 bases). Looked up from germline, CDR1 is LNHNV and CDR2 is YYDKDF (reference sequence). The CDR3 has 13 amino acids. V lost 0 bases and J 5 bases, leaving 7 bases between the germline ends. CDR3 nucleotide sequence: TGTGCCACCAGCAGAGATAAGGGGGAGACCCAGTACTTC. Protein: CATSRDKGETQYF.

This clone was seen more than once but under ten times. One junction end does not reproduce the germline sequence, and a read error may be involved. The J gene is TRBJ1-4, the V gene TRBV15, with D possibly matching TRBD1 (5 bases). Per germline, CDR1 LNHNV and CDR2 YYDKDF (reference sequence). The CDR3 totals 15 residues. The CDR3 nucleotides are TGTGCCACCAGCCGAGAAGGTGGGGCAGGGGAAAAACTGTTTTTT. Translated, it gives CATSREGGAGEKLFF.

This chain joins TRBV4-1 and TRBJ2-1, with TRBD2 matching over 12 bases. The CDR3 length is 15 residues. Trimming cost V 6 bases and J 6 bases; bases outside gene matches: 6. Germline V gives CDR1 MGHRA, CDR2 YSYEKL. In DNA form, the CDR3 reads TGCGCCAGCAGAGTCGGACTAGCGGGATCCAATGAGCAGTTCTTC. Its translation is CASRVGLAGSNEQFF.

This clone was counted a few times. The CDR3 here is CASSRQGQVNQPQHF. The CDR3 DNA sequence: TGCGCCAGCAGCAGACAGGGACAGGTCAATCAGCCCCAGCATTTT. The chain is built from TRBV4-1 and TRBJ1-5; TRBD1 aligns across 8 bases. The V gene end was trimmed by 5 bases and the J gene end by 3 bases; junction bases not matched to a gene: 6. Germline CDR1 MGHRA, CDR2 YSYEKL. This CDR3 region has 15 residues.

The chain carries TRBV14 and TRBJ1-6; D perhaps matches TRBD1 (6 bases). Trimming cost V 0 bases and J 2 bases, with 11 bases left between them. The CDR3 runs 17 residues. CDR1 SGHDN and CDR2 FVKESK come from the germline V gene. The CDR3 nucleotides read TGTGCCAGCAGCCAAGATAGGGGGATGCCCTATAATTCACCCCTCCACTTT. Its translation: CASSQDRGMPYNSPLHF. Complete variable domain (other parts from reference TRBV14 and TRBJ1-6): EAGVTQFPSHSVIEKGQTVTLRCDPISGHDNLYWYRRVMGKEIKFLLHFVKESKQDESGMPNNRFLAERTGGTYSTLKVQPAELEDSGVYFCASSQDRGMPYNSPLHFGNGTRLTVT.

The V and J genes are TRBV6-5 and TRBJ1-1; 9 bases fit TRBD1. Looked up from germline, CDR1 is MNHEY and CDR2 is SVGAGI. Trimming cost V 7 bases and J 1 base; bases outside gene matches: 7. The CDR3 contains 15 residues. The CDR3 loop is CASTRQGEWNTEAFF. The CDR3 bases are TGTGCCAGCACCCGACAGGGGGAATGGAACACTGAAGCTTTCTTT.

Only a few counts were recorded for this clone. The chain combines TRBV14 with TRBJ1-1; D not certain. The CDR3 consists of 13 residues. Germline CDR1 is SGHDN and CDR2 is FVKESK. V was clipped by 3 bases and J by 6 bases, with 11 bases between them. The CDR3: CASSQSEISEAFF. In nucleotides, the CDR3 is TGTGCCAGCAGCCAGTCGGAGATATCTGAAGCTTTCTTT.

The chain employs TRBV21-1 and TRBJ1-1; the DNA was not compared with TRBD1, the D call given in the table. TRBV21-1 is listed as a pseudogene. The CDR3 is made up of 16 amino acids. The CDR3 sequence is CASSPGQRFMGTEAFF. The CDR3 DNA reads TGTGCCAGCAGCCCGGGACAGAGGTTTATGGGCACTGAAGCTTTCTTT.

V and J are TRBV11-1 and TRBJ2-1; 8 bases agree with TRBD2. V lost 4 bases and J lost 6; bases outside the gene matches: 14. Germline CDR1 and CDR2: SGHAT and FQDESV (reference sequence). There are 17 residues in the CDR3. DNA of the CDR3: TGTGCCAGCAGCTCCCGTTCCGGGGGGGGGCTATCCAATGAGCAGTTCTTC. This encodes CASSSRSGGGLSNEQFF.

Notes on this clone: The identical CDR3 is also encoded by other nucleotide sequences in the sample. The CDR3 sequence is CATSRDRSYEQYF. The CDR3 coding sequence is TGTGCCACCAGCAGAGACAGGTCCTACGAGCAGTACTTC. The chain employs TRBV15 and TRBJ2-7, with D unresolved. This CDR3 comprises 13 residues. V was pared by 0 bases and J by 1 base, with 4 bases between. Germline V gene lookup returns CDR1 LNHNV and CDR2 YYDKDF (reference sequence).

The chain uses TRBV6-4 and TRBJ1-5, with D possibly matching TRBD1 (5 bases). From germline, CDR1 is MRHNA and CDR2 SNTAGT. The V end lost 0 bases, the J end lost 1 base, and 7 bases lay between the germline ends. The CDR3 sequence is 15 residues long. The CDR3 DNA is TGTGCCAGCAGTGACTCAGCAGGGAGCAATCAGCCCCAGCATTTT. Translation gives CASSDSAGSNQPQHF.

Only one count was recorded for this clone. This chain joins TRBV28 and TRBJ1-1; D is unresolved. Between the trimmed V and J ends, which lost 5 bases and 1 base, there was a span of 14 bases. Per germline, CDR1 MDHEN and CDR2 SYDVKM. The CDR3 is 15 residues long. CDR3 sequence: CASSPPGGANTEAFF. CDR3 bases: TGTGCCAGCAGTCCCCCCGGAGGAGCGAACACTGAAGCTTTCTTT. The full variable domain, in which reference TRBV28 and TRBJ1-1 provide the parts outside the CDR3, is DVKVTQSSRYLVKRTGEKVFLECVQDMDHENMFWYRQDPGLGLRLIYFSYDVKMKEKGDIPEGYSVSREKKERFSLILESASTNQTSMYLCASSPPGGANTEAFFGQGTRLTVV.

V gene TRBV5-6 combines with J gene TRBJ2-1, with 7 bases lining up with TRBD1. From germline, CDR1 is SGHDT and CDR2 YYEEEE. CDR3 length: 16 amino acids. The junction had 8 bases not matched to a gene; V was cut back by 5 bases and J by 0 bases. The chain's CDR3 is CASRKTGENSYNEQFF. The CDR3 DNA follows: TGTGCCAGCAGGAAAACAGGGGAGAACTCCTACAATGAGCAGTTCTTC.